One and the same sample provided the 30 T cell receptor beta chains below, sequenced in a study of T-cell reconstitution after alpha-beta-depleted transplantation in children. Preparing the TCRbeta library involved the use of unique molecular identifiers. Each CDR3 protein gets one entry after TCRdb re-called the PCR reads with MiXCR. The sample gives about 540,000 distinct CDR3 sequences, around 20% of which show up once; 3.3% is in the top ten. The material was PBMCs from the stem cell graft donor, obtained from the stem cell graft. Receptors were obtained from a human donor who donated a stem cell graft to a child with acute lymphoblastic leukemia.

This clonotype was picked up a small number of times. The chain combines TRBV20-1 with TRBJ2-1; the D gene is possibly TRBD1 (6 bases). V lost 6 bases and J lost 5, with 20 bases in between. This CDR3 comprises 15 residues. Germline assignment: CDR1 DFQATT and CDR2 SNEGSKA (reference sequence). CDR3 in DNA: TGCAGTGCACTCCAGGGGACCCGCTTAAACAATGAGCAGTTCTTC. Translating gives CSALQGTRLNNEQFF.

This rearrangement joins TRBV5-1 to TRBJ1-2; D is possibly TRBD1 (6 bases). The CDR3 contains 17 residues. Germline CDR1 and CDR2: SGHRS and YFSETQ. V lost 3 bases, J lost 6 bases, and 24 bases lay in between. CDR3 amino acids: CASSSWTATLSVHGYTF. CDR3 bases: TGCGCCAGCAGCTCCTGGACAGCTACTCTATCCGTCCATGGCTACACCTTC. Filled out from reference TRBV5-1 and TRBJ1-2, the complete variable domain reads KAGVTQTPRYLIKTRGQQVTLSCSPISGHRSVSWYQQTPGQGLQFLFEYFSETQRNKGNFPGRFSGRQFSNSRSEMNVSTLELGDSALYLCASSSWTATLSVHGYTFGSGTRLTVV.

This clonotype was counted a few times. The chain employs TRBV29-1 and TRBJ2-7; 7 bases map to TRBD2. Looked up from germline, CDR1 is SQVTM and CDR2 is ANQGSEA. CDR3 length: 13 residues. With V trimmed by 3 bases and J by 4 bases, 6 bases remained unmatched. This CDR3 reads CSVEVAGLYEQYF. The CDR3 DNA follows: TGCAGCGTTGAGGTAGCGGGTTTATACGAGCAGTACTTC.

The sample holds a few counts of this clonotype. J is TRBJ2-5 and V is TRBV20-1; 9 bases line up with TRBD1. Per the germline V gene, CDR1 is DFQATT and CDR2 is SNEGSKA (reference sequence). Losses at the gene ends were 5 bases for V and 4 bases for J; bases not matched to a gene: 14. CDR3 length equals 16 residues. The CDR3 sequence: CSAAVFGQGMLETQYF. CDR3 bases: TGCAGTGCTGCCGTATTTGGACAGGGGATGTTAGAGACCCAGTACTTC.

The chain is built from TRBV11-2 and TRBJ2-7, with D perhaps being TRBD1 or TRBD2 (5 bases each). Germline V CDR1 and CDR2: SGHAT, FQNNGV. This CDR3 is 15 amino acids long. V was cut by 5 bases and J by 5 bases, with 19 bases left in between. The CDR3 DNA reads TGTGCCAGCAGCATGACCGGGACGATTCTGGACGAGCAGTACTTC. Protein: CASSMTGTILDEQYF.

This clonotype occurred many times. This rearrangement joins TRBV12-3 or TRBV12-4 to TRBJ1-1; 7 bases match TRBD1. This CDR3 is built from 13 residues. The ends lost 6 bases at V and 4 bases at J; junction bases unmatched: 5. The CDR3 reads CASRIRDSTEAFF. The CDR3 bases are TGTGCCAGCAGGATCCGGGACAGCACTGAAGCTTTCTTT.

This clonotype was seen a handful of times. The chain uses TRBV9 and TRBJ2-7; D remains ambiguous. The CDR3 consists of 15 residues. Looked up from germline, CDR1 is SGDLS and CDR2 is YYNGEE. Trimming left V 0 bases short and J 7 bases short, with 17 bases between. The CDR3 reads CASSVGTYPMEEQYF. The DNA of the CDR3 is TGTGCCAGCAGCGTAGGTACATACCCCATGGAAGAGCAGTACTTC.

The chain has TRBV4-1 and TRBJ2-7; 8 bases match TRBD2. The CDR3 spans 15 residues. Germline V CDR1 and CDR2: MGHRA, YSYEKL. After removal of 1 base from V and 2 bases from J, the junction contained 4 bases not matched to a gene. CDR3: CASSQGRAGAYEQYF. In DNA, the CDR3 is TGCGCCAGCAGCCAAGGAAGAGCGGGAGCCTACGAGCAGTACTTC.

V gene TRBV29-1 combines with J gene TRBJ2-1; a possible D gene is TRBD2 (5 bases). V was pared by 0 bases and J by 10 bases, with 10 bases between. The germline CDR1 and CDR2 sequences are SQVTM and ANQGSEA. CDR3 size: 12 residues. The CDR3 DNA reads as TGCAGCGTTGAAGAGGGAGTAAAGGAGCAGTTCTTC. It is translated as CSVEEGVKEQFF.

This clonotype was seen more than once but under ten times. The V call is TRBV7-3, the J call TRBJ2-1; D uncertain. The CDR3 has 17 amino acids. The germline V gene encodes CDR1 SGHTA and CDR2 FQGTGA. Trimming took off 1 base at V and 2 bases at J, with 15 bases between the two ends. The CDR3 is CASSLNPGFTPYNEQFF. As DNA, the CDR3 is TGTGCCAGCAGCTTAAACCCCGGATTCACCCCCTACAATGAGCAGTTCTTC. The variable domain in full, completed from reference TRBV7-3 and TRBJ2-1, reads GAGVSQTPSNKVTEKGKYVELRCDPISGHTALYWYRQSLGQGPEFLIYFQGTGAADDSGLPNDRFFAVRPEGSVSTLKIQRTERGDSAVYLCASSLNPGFTPYNEQFFGPGTRLTVL.

This clonotype has a handful of counts. This chain uses TRBV5-5 with TRBJ2-3; the match to TRBD1 covers 10 bases. Losses at the gene ends were 1 base for V and 9 bases for J; bases not matched to a gene: 8. The germline gives CDR1 SGHKS, CDR2 YYEKEE (reference sequence). The CDR3 covers 15 residues. The CDR3 DNA sequence: TGTGCCAGCAGCTTGCCCGGGACAGGGGAAGGGACGCAGTATTTT. Encoded protein: CASSLPGTGEGTQYF.

The chain carries TRBV9 and TRBJ2-5; the match to TRBD2 covers 9 bases. The CDR3 has 16 residues. The J segment lost 2 bases and the V segment lost 3 bases, leaving 8 bases of the junction unmatched. Germline V lookup: CDR1 SGDLS, CDR2 YYNGEE. This CDR3 is CASSAGTTSGQETQYF. CDR3 DNA: TGTGCCAGCAGCGCCGGAACGACTAGCGGTCAAGAGACCCAGTACTTC.

This clonotype has more than one count but fewer than ten. This sequence joins TRBV29-1 and TRBJ1-2, with D unresolved. The CDR3 runs 12 residues. Germline V lookup: CDR1 SQVTM, CDR2 ANQGSEA. CDR3 DNA sequence: TGCGGGCATCGATCATTATCGGGTGGCTACACCTTC. It specifies CGHRSLSGGYTF.

CDR3 residues: CATSRKIGTGFEQFF. The CDR3, as DNA: TGTGCCACCAGCAGAAAAATAGGGACAGGGTTCGAGCAGTTCTTC. The J gene is TRBJ2-1, the V gene TRBV15; 9 nucleotides align to TRBD1. The CDR3 length is 15 residues. V lost 2 bases to trimming and J lost 10 bases; unmatched junction nucleotides: 9. Per the germline V gene, CDR1 is LNHNV and CDR2 is YYDKDF (reference sequence).

The CDR3 reads CASSSGTSGTTDTQYF. CDR3 nucleotide sequence: TGCGCCAGCAGCTCCGGGACTAGCGGCACCACAGATACGCAGTATTTT. The chain has TRBV5-1 and TRBJ2-3; 11 bases map to TRBD2. J gave up 2 bases and V 3 bases, and 5 bases lay outside the gene matches. Germline CDR1 and CDR2: SGHRS and YFSETQ. The CDR3 contains 16 residues.

The chain uses TRBV5-1 and TRBJ2-5; a weak D match, TRBD1 (5 bases). CDR3 length: 15 residues. The V gene lost 0 bases and the J gene lost 1 base, with 10 bases spanning the gap. CDR1 and CDR2 from the germline V gene are SGHRS and YFSETQ. The CDR3 DNA reads TGCGCCAGCAGCTTGGGAGTGGGGCCCCAAGAGACCCAGTACTTC. Protein: CASSLGVGPQETQYF.

This clonotype was counted between two and nine times. The chain employs TRBV9 and TRBJ2-5; 14 nucleotides match TRBD2. The ends lost 3 bases at V and 3 bases at J; junction bases unmatched: 7. The germline V gene encodes CDR1 SGDLS and CDR2 YYNGEE. This CDR3 has 17 residues. DNA of the CDR3: TGTGCCAGCAGCGCCTATCCGGGACTAGCGGGAGAAGAGACCCAGTACTTC. It yields the protein CASSAYPGLAGEETQYF.

The V gene is TRBV7-9, the J gene TRBJ2-5; no clear D gene. The CDR3 runs to 17 residues. Trimming left V 5 bases short and J 2 bases short, with 21 bases between. CDR1 is SEHNR and CDR2 is FQNEAQ in the germline V gene (reference sequence). CDR3 region: CASSPSPVVVGQETQYF. CDR3 sequence (DNA): TGTGCCAGCAGCCCCTCACCAGTCGTGGTGGGGCAAGAGACCCAGTACTTC.

The sample holds a few counts of this clonotype. V usage is TRBV20-1 and J usage is TRBJ2-2; TRBD2 agrees at 10 bases. After removal of 2 bases from V and 7 bases from J, the junction contained 7 bases not matched to a gene. In germline, CDR1 is DFQATT, CDR2 SNEGSKA (reference sequence). The CDR3 loop spans 15 amino acids. The CDR3 loop reads CSARILAGAVGELFF. The CDR3 nucleotides read TGCAGTGCTAGAATCCTAGCGGGAGCGGTCGGGGAGCTGTTTTTT.

This clonotype showed up just once. The V gene is TRBV2, the J gene TRBJ1-5, with 10 bases matching TRBD1. The CDR3 consists of 19 residues. Germline-derived CDR1 and CDR2 are SNHLY and FYNNEI. The V gene end was trimmed by 8 bases and the J gene end by 1 base; junction bases not matched to a gene: 17. The CDR3 spells CASRETGGWAGLSNQPQHF. In nucleotides, the CDR3 is TGTGCCAGCCGCGAGACAGGGGGCTGGGCGGGATTGAGCAATCAGCCCCAGCATTTT.

This clonotype was counted only a few times. The rearrangement joins TRBV29-1 to TRBJ2-1; D is undetermined. Trimming left V 2 bases short and J 5 bases short, with 10 bases between. CDR1 is SQVTM, CDR2 ANQGSEA, per germline. The CDR3 sequence is 13 residues long. CDR3 loop: CSVESRGHNEQFF. The CDR3 nucleotides are TGCAGCGTTGAATCCCGCGGACACAATGAGCAGTTCTTC.

A few counts support this clonotype. The rearrangement uses TRBV12-3 or TRBV12-4 and TRBJ2-1; D is unclear. The CDR3 covers 10 residues. Trimming took 8 bases from V and 13 from J, leaving 12 bases between them. CDR3 nucleotides: TGTGCCAGCTTCCCCGACGGTCAGTTCTTC. This gives the protein CASFPDGQFF.

The chain employs TRBV6-1 and TRBJ2-7; no definite D call. CDR3 length: 12 residues. The V end lost 7 bases, the J end lost 11 bases, and 18 bases lay between the germline ends. The germline V gene encodes CDR1 MNHNS and CDR2 SASEGT. The CDR3 nucleotides read TGTGCCAGCATGGGAAGATTTAGCCCAGAGTACTTC. This encodes CASMGRFSPEYF.

This chain links TRBV6-5 with TRBJ2-7, with D uncertain. Germline loops: CDR1 MNHEY, CDR2 SVGAGI. This CDR3 contains 12 residues. The V end lost 6 bases, the J end lost 6 bases, and 12 bases lay between the germline ends. In DNA form, the CDR3 reads TGTGCCAGCAGCGGACCCTCTCGCGAGCAGTACTTC. Translation: CASSGPSREQYF.

This clonotype was seen at least ten times. The CDR3 DNA reads as TGTGCCAGCAGTTTAAGGCGGGGCGCCTACGAGCAGTACTTC. It encodes CASSLRRGAYEQYF. The chain employs TRBV12-3 or TRBV12-4 and TRBJ2-7; a possible D gene is TRBD2 (6 bases). The CDR3 runs 14 residues. Trimming left V 2 bases short and J 2 bases short, with 10 bases between.

This clonotype has only a few counts. The CDR3 sequence is CASSPSSGTATGELFF. The CDR3 bases are TGTGCCAGCAGCCCCTCATCCGGGACGGCCACCGGGGAGCTGTTTTTT. The J gene is TRBJ2-2, the V gene TRBV5-6; perhaps D is TRBD1 or TRBD2 (5 bases each). The CDR3 covers 16 residues. Trimming took 4 bases from V and 4 from J, leaving 17 bases between them. The V gene's germline CDR1 is SGHDT and CDR2 YYEEEE.

The chain carries TRBV7-3 and TRBJ2-3; D tentatively reads TRBD1 or TRBD2 (5 bases each). Trimming took off 5 bases at V and 4 bases at J, with 13 bases between the two ends. The CDR3 totals 14 residues. Germline assignment: CDR1 SGHTA and CDR2 FQGTGA. The CDR3 DNA reads as TGTGCCAGCAGCCCTCGGGGCCCACCAGATACGCAGTATTTT. It translates to CASSPRGPPDTQYF. The variable domain in full, with the rest retrieved from reference TRBV7-3 and TRBJ2-3, is GAGVSQTPSNKVTEKGKYVELRCDPISGHTALYWYRQSLGQGPEFLIYFQGTGAADDSGLPNDRFFAVRPEGSVSTLKIQRTERGDSAVYLCASSPRGPPDTQYFGPGTRLTVL.

The V call is TRBV15, the J call TRBJ2-3, with 9 bases lining up with TRBD2. Germline CDR1 is LNHNV and CDR2 is YYDKDF (reference sequence). This CDR3 comprises 17 residues. V gave up 0 bases and J gave up 5 bases; unmatched junction bases: 9. The CDR3 reads CATSRDLGASGEDTQYF. The CDR3 coding sequence is TGTGCCACCAGCAGAGACCTCGGGGCTAGCGGGGAAGATACGCAGTATTTT. Complete variable domain (other parts from reference TRBV15 and TRBJ2-3): DAMVIQNPRYQVTQFGKPVTLSCSQTLNHNVMYWYQQKSSQAPKLLFHYYDKDFNNEADTPDNFQSRRPNTSFCFLDIRSPGLGDTAMYLCATSRDLGASGEDTQYFGPGTRLTVL.

This clonotype occurred a few times. The chain is built from TRBV7-6 and TRBJ2-7; D is perhaps TRBD1 (6 bases). Germline lookup yields CDR1 SGHVS and CDR2 FNYEAQ. Deletions cut 3 bases from V and 4 bases from J, with 13 bases between. CDR3 length: 14 residues. The CDR3 DNA sequence: TGTGCCAGCAGCTTCGGGACAAGTCCATACGAGCAGTACTTC. Its translation: CASSFGTSPYEQYF. The full variable domain, rest sourced from reference TRBV7-6 and TRBJ2-7, is GAGVSQSPRYKVTKRGQDVALRCDPISGHVSLYWYRQALGQGPEFLTYFNYEAQQDKSGLPNDRFSAERPEGSISTLTIQRTEQRDSAMYRCASSFGTSPYEQYFGPGTRLTVT.

The V call is TRBV30, the J call TRBJ1-1; the D is unclear. The germline gives CDR1 GTSNPN, CDR2 SVGIG (reference sequence). The CDR3 is 12 residues long. The V and J ends lost 0 bases and 7 bases respectively, with 9 bases between them. CDR3 DNA: TGTGCCTGGAGTGTGATCGAGAGTGAAGCTTTCTTT. Translating it yields CAWSVIESEAFF.